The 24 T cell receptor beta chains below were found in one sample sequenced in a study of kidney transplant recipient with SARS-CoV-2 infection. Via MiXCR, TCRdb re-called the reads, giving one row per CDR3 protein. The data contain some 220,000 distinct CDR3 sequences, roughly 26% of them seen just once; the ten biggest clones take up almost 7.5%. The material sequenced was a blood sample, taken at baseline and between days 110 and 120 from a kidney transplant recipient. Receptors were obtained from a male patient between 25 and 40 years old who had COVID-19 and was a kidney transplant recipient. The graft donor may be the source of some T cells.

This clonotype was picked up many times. This chain's CDR3 is CSAGHRLFRKTYGYTF. In nucleotides, the CDR3 is TGCAGTGCTGGGCACCGGCTGTTTCGAAAGACCTATGGCTACACCTTC. This sequence joins TRBV20-1 and TRBJ1-2; D not resolved. The CDR3 consists of 16 residues. Trimming stripped 5 bases from V and 4 bases from J, with 23 bases between. CDR1 and CDR2 from the germline V gene are DFQATT and SNEGSKA (reference sequence).

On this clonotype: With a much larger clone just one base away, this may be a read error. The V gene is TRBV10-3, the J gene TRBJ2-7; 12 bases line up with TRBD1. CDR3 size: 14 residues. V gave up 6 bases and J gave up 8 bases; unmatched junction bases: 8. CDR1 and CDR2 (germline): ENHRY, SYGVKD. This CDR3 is CAISGTGGWNKQYF. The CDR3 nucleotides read TGTGCCATCAGCGGGACAGGGGGCTGGAACAAGCAGTACTTC.

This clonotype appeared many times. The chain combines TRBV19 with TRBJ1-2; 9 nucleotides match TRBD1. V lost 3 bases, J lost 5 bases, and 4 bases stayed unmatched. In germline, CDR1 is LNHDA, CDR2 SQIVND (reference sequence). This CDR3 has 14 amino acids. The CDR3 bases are TGTGCCAGTAGTATCTCGACAGGGGGATATGGCTACACCTTC. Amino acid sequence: CASSISTGGYGYTF.

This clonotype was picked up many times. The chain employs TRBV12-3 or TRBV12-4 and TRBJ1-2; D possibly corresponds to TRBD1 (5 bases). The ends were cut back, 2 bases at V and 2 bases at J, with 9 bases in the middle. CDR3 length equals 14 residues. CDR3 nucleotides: TGTGCCAGCAGTTTAAAGGGGTCGAACTATGGCTACACCTTC. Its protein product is CASSLKGSNYGYTF.

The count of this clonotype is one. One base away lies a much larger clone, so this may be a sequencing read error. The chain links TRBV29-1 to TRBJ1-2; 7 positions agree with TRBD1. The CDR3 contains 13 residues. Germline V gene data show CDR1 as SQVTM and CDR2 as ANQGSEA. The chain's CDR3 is CNVEPPTGDGYTF. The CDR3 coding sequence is TGCAACGTTGAACCCCCAACAGGGGATGGCTACACCTTC. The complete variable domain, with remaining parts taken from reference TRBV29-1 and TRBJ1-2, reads SAVISQKPSRDICQRGTSLTIQCQVDSQVTMMFWYRQQPGQSLTLIATANQGSEATYESGFVIDKFPISRPNLTFSTLTVSNMSPEDSSIYLCNVEPPTGDGYTFGSGTRLTVV.

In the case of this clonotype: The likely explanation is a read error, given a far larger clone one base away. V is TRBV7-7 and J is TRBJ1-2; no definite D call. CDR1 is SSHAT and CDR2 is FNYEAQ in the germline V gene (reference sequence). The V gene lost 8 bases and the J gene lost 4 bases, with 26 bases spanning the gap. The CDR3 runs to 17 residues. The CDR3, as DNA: TGTGCCAGCGGCGGTAATGGTAAGTGCCGAAAGACCTATGGCTACACCTTC. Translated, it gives CASGGNGKCRKTYGYTF.

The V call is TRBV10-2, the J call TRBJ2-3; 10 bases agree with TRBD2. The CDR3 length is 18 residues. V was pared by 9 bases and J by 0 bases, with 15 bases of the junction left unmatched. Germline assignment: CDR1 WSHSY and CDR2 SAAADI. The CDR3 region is CASSLAGTTASSTDTQYF. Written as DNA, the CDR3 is TGCGCCAGTTCACTAGCGGGAACAACCGCTAGTAGCACAGATACGCAGTATTTT.

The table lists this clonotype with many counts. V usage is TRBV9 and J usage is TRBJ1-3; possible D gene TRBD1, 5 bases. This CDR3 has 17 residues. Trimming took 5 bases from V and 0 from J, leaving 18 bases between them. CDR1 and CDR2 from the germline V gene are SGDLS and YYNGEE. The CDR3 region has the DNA TGTGCCAGCAGTCTACACTCCAGGGCCAGCTCTGGAAACACCATATATTTT. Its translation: CASSLHSRASSGNTIYF.

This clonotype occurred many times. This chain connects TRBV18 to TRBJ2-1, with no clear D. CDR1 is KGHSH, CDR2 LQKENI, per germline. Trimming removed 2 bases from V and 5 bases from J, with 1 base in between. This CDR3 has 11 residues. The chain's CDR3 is CASSPNNEQFF. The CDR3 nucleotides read TGTGCCAGCTCACCAAACAATGAGCAGTTCTTC.

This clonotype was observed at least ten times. CDR3 in DNA: TGTGCCAGCAGTGTTGAAGGCGGTAACTATGGCTACACCTTC. This codes for CASSVEGGNYGYTF. The chain employs TRBV2 and TRBJ1-2; D call uncertain. The germline V and J ends were trimmed by 4 bases and 1 base, with 10 bases remaining between them. This CDR3 is 14 amino acids long. Germline CDR1 reads SNHLY; CDR2 reads FYNNEI. The variable domain in full, with the rest retrieved from reference TRBV2 and TRBJ1-2, is EPEVTQTPSHQVTQMGQEVILRCVPISNHLYFYWYRQILGQKVEFLVSFYNNEISEKSEIFDDQFSVERPDGSNFTLKIRSTKLEDSAMYFCASSVEGGNYGYTFGSGTRLTVV.

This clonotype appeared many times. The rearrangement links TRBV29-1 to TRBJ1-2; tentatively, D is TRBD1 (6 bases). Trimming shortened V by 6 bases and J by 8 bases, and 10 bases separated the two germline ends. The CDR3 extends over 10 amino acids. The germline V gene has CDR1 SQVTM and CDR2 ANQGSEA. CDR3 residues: CSVAGDGYTF. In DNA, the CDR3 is TGCAGCGTCGCAGGGGACGGCTACACCTTC.

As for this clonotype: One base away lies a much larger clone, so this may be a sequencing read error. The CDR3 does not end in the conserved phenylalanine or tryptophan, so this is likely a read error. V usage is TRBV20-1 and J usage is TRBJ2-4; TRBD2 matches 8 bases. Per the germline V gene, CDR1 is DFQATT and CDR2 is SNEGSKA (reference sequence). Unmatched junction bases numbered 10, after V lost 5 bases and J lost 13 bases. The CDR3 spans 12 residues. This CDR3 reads CSALAGGVQQYL. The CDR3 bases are TGCAGTGCTTTGGCGGGAGGCGTGCAGCAGTACCTC.

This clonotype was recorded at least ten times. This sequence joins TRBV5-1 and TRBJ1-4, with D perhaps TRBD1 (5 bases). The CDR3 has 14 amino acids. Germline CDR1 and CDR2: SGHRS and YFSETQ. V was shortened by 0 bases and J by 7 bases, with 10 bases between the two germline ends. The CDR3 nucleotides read TGCGCCAGCAGCTTGGGGGGGACCGGTGAAAAACTGTTTTTT. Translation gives CASSLGGTGEKLFF.

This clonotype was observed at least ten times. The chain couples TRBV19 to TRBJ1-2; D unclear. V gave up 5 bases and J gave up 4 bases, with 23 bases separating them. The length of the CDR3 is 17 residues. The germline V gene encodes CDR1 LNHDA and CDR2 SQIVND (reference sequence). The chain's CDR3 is CASSFWPTNRKTYGYTF. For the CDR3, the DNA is TGTGCCAGTAGTTTTTGGCCGACAAATCGAAAGACCTATGGCTACACCTTC.

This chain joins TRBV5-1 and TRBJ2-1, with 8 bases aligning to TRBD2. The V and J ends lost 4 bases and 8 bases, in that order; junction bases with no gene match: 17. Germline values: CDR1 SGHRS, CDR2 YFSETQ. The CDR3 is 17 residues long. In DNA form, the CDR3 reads TGCGCCAGCAGCAACGGACCAGCGGGAGCCGGAGGGGATGAGCAGTTCTTC. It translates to CASSNGPAGAGGDEQFF.

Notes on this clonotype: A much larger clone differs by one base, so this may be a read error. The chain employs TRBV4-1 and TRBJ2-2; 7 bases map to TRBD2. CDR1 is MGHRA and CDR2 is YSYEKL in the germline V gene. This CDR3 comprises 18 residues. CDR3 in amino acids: CASSHPRRGEKGTGGLFF. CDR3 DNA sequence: TGCGCCAGCAGCCATCCACGTCGGGGGGAGAAAGGAACCGGGGGGCTGTTTTTT.

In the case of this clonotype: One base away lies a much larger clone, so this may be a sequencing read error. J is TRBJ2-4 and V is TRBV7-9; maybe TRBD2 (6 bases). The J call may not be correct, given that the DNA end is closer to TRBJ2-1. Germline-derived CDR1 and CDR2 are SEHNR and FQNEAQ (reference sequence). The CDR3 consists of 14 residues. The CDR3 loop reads CASSPSDYLEGQFF. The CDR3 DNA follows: TGTGCCAGCAGCCCTTCGGACTACCTCGAGGGGCAGTTCTTC.

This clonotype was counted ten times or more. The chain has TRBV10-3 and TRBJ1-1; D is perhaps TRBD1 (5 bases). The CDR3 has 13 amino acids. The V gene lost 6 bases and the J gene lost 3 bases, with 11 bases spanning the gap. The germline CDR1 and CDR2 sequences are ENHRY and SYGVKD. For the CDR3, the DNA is TGTGCCATCAGCGAGGGGAAGGACACTGAAGCTTTCTTT. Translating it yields CAISEGKDTEAFF.

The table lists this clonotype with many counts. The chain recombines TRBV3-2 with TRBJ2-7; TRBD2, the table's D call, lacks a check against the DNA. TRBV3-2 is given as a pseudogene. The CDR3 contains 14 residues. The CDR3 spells CASSPLGGFDEQYF. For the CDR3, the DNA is TGTGCCAGCAGCCCCCTGGGAGGATTCGACGAGCAGTACTTC.

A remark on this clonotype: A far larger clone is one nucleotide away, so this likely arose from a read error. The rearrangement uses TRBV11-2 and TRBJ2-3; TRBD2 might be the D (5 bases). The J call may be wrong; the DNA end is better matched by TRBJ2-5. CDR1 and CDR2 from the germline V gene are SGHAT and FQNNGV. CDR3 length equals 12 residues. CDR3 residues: CAGSFEGETQYF. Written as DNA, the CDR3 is TGTGCCGGCAGCTTTGAGGGAGAGACCCAGTACTTC.

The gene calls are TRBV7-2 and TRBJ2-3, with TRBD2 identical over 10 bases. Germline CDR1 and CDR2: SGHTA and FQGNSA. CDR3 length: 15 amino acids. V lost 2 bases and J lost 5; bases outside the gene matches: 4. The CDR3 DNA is TGTGCCAGCAGCTTATATTGGACTAGCGGAGATACGCAGTATTTT. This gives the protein CASSLYWTSGDTQYF.

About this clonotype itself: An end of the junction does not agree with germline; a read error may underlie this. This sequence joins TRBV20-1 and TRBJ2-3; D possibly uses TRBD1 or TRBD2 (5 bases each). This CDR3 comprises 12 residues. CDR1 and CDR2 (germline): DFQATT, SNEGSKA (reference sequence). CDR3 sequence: CSARTRGDTQCF. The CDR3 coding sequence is TGCAGTGCTCGGACACGGGGAGATACGCAGTGTTTT.

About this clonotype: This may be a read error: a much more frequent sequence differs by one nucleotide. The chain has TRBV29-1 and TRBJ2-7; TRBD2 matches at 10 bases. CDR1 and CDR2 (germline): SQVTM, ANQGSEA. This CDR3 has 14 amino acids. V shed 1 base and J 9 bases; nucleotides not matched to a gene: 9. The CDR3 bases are TGCAGCGTTGAAGGGCTAGCGGGAGCGAGCGGGCAGTACTTC. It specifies CSVEGLAGASGQYF.

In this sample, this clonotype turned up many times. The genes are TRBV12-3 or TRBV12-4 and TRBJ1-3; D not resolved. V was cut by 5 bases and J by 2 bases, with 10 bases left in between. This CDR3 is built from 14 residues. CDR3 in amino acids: CASSVSVTGNTIYF. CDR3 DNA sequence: TGTGCCAGCAGTGTTAGTGTGACTGGAAACACCATATATTTT.